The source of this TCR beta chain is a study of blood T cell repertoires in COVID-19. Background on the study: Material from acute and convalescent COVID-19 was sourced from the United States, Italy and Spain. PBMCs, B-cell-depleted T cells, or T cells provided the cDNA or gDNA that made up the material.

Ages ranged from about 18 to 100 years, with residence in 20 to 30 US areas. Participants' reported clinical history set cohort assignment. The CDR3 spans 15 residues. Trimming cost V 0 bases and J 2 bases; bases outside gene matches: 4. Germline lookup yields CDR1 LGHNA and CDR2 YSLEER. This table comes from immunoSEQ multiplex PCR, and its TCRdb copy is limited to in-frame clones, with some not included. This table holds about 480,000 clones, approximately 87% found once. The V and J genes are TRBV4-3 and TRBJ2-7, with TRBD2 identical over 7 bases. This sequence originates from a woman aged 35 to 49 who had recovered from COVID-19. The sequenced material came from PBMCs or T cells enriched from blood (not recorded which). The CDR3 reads CASSQDWRGTYEQYF. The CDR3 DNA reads TGCGCCAGCAGCCAAGATTGGCGGGGGACCTACGAGCAGTACTTC.